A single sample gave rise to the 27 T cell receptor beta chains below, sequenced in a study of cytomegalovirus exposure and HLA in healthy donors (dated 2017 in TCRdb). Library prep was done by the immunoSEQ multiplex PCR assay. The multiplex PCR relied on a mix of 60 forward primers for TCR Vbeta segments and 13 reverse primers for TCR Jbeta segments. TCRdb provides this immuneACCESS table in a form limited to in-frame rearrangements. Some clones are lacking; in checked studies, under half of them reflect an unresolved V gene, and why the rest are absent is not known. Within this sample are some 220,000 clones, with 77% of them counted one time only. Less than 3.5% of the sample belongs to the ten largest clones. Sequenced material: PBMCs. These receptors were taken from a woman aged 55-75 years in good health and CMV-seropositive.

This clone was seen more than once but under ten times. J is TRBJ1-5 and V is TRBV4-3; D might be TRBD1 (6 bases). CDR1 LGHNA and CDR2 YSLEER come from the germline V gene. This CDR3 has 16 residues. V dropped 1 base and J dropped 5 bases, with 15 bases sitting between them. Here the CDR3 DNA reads TGCGCCAGCAGCCAAGTGAGGGGGGGAGGTGATCAGCCCCAGCATTTT. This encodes CASSQVRGGGDQPQHF.

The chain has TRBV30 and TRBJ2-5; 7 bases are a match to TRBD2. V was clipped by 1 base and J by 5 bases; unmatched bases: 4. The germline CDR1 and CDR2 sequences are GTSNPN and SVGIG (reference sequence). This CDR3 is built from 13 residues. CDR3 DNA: TGTGCCTGGAGTGGGACTAGTGGTGAGACCCAGTACTTC. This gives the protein CAWSGTSGETQYF.

The CDR3 DNA reads TGTGCCAGCAGGACTGACGCAGATACGCAGTATTTT. This sequence encodes CASRTDADTQYF. The chain has TRBV6-5 and TRBJ2-3; no reliable D call. The CDR3 totals 12 residues. V lost 6 bases to trimming and J lost 4 bases, with 8 bases between them. Germline CDR1 reads MNHEY; CDR2 reads SVGAGI.

DNA for the CDR3: TGCGCCAGCAGCTGGGGGACGGGGGACCAGCCCCAGCATTTT. Protein: CASSWGTGDQPQHF. J is TRBJ1-5 and V is TRBV5-1; tentative D call: TRBD1 (5 bases). Trimming shortened V by 3 bases and J by 7 bases, and 14 bases separated the two germline ends. This CDR3 comprises 14 residues. Germline V gene sequence: CDR1 SGHRS, CDR2 YFSETQ.

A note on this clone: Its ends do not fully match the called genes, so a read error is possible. CDR3 nucleotides: TGTGCCGGCAGCTCCTCTGGGACTTCCCGGGAGACCCAGTACTTC. This translates into CAGSSSGTSRETQYF. V is TRBV5-4 and J is TRBJ2-5, with D tentatively TRBD2 (6 bases). Germline V gives CDR1 SGHNT, CDR2 YYREEE (reference sequence). The CDR3 totals 15 residues.

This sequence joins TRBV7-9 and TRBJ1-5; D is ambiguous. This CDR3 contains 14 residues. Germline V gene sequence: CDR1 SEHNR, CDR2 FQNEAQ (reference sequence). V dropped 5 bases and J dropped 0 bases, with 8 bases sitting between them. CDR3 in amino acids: CASSRAGSNQPQHF. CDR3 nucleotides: TGTGCCAGCAGCCGCGCCGGTAGCAATCAGCCCCAGCATTTT.

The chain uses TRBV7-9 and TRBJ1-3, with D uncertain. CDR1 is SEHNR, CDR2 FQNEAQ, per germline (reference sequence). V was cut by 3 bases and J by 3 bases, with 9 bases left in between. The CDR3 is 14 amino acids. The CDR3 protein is CASSLLSGGNTIYF. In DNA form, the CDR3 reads TGTGCCAGCAGCTTGCTTTCGGGTGGAAACACCATATATTTT.

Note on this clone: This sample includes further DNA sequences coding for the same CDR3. The CDR3 region is CASSLWRDQPQHF. CDR3 DNA: TGTGCCAGCAGCTTATGGAGAGATCAGCCCCAGCATTTT. This rearrangement joins TRBV7-2 to TRBJ1-5; D not certain. CDR3 length: 13 amino acids. The V gene lost 2 bases and the J gene lost 5 bases, with 7 bases spanning the gap. CDR1 is SGHTA, CDR2 FQGNSA, per germline.

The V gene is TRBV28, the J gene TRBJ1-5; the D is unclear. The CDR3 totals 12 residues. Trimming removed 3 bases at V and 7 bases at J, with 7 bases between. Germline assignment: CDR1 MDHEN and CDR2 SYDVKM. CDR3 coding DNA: TGTGCCAGCAGTTTCTGGCAACAGCCCCAGCATTTT. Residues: CASSFWQQPQHF.

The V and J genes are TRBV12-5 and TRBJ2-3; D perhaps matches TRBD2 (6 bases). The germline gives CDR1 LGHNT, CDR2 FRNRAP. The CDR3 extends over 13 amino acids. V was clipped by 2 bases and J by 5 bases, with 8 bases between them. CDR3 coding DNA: TGTGCTAGTGGTTTGTGGGGAGGAGATACGCAGTATTTT. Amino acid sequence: CASGLWGGDTQYF. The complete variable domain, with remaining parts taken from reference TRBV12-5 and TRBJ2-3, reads DARVTQTPRHKVTEMGQEVTMRCQPILGHNTVFWYRQTMMQGLELLAYFRNRAPLDDSGMPKDRFSAEMPDATLATLKIQPSEPRDSAVYFCASGLWGGDTQYFGPGTRLTVL.

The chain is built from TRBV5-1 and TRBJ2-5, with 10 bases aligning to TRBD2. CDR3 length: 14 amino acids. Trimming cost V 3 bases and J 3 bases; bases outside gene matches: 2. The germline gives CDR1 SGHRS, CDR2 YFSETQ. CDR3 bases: TGCGCCAGCAGCTGGGGGACTAGCGAAGAGACCCAGTACTTC. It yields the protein CASSWGTSEETQYF.

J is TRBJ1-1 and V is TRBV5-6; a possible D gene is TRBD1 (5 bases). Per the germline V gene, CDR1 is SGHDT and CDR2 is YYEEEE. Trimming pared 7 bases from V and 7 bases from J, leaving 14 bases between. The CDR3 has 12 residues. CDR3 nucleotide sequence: TGTGCCAGCGGTCGCAGGGATAATGAAGCTTTCTTT. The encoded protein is CASGRRDNEAFF.

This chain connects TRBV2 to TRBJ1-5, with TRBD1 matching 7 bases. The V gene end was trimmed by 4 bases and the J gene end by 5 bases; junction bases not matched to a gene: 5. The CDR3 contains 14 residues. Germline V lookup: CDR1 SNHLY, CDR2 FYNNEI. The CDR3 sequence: CASSAGDSHQPQHF. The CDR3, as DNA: TGTGCCAGCAGTGCCGGGGACAGCCATCAGCCCCAGCATTTT. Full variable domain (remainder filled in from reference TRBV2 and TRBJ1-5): EPEVTQTPSHQVTQMGQEVILRCVPISNHLYFYWYRQILGQKVEFLVSFYNNEISEKSEIFDDQFSVERPDGSNFTLKIRSTKLEDSAMYFCASSAGDSHQPQHFGDGTRLSIL.

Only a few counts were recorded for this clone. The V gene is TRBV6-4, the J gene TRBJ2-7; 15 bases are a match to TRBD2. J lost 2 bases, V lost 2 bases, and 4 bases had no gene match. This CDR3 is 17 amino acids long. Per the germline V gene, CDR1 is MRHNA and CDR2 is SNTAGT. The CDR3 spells CASSDGTSGGTTYEQYF. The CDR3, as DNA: TGTGCCAGCAGTGACGGGACTAGCGGGGGGACTACCTACGAGCAGTACTTC.

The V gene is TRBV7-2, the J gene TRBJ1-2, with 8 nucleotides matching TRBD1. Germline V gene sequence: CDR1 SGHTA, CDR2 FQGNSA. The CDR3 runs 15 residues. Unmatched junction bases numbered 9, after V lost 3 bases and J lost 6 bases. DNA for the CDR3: TGTGCCAGCAGCTTCCCCGGGACAGGTATCGATGGCTACACCTTC. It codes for CASSFPGTGIDGYTF.

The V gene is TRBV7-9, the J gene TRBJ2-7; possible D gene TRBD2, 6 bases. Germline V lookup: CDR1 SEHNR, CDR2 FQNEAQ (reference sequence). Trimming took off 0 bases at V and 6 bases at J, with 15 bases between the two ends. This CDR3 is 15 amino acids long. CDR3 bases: TGTGCCAGCAGCTTAGCCAGGGACTTCTTCGGCGAGCAGTACTTC. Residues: CASSLARDFFGEQYF. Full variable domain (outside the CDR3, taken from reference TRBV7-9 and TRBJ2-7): DTGVSQNPRHKITKRGQNVTFRCDPISEHNRLYWYRQTLGQGPEFLTYFQNEAQLEKSRLLSDRFSAERPKGSFSTLEIQRTEQGDSAMYLCASSLARDFFGEQYFGPGTRLTVT.

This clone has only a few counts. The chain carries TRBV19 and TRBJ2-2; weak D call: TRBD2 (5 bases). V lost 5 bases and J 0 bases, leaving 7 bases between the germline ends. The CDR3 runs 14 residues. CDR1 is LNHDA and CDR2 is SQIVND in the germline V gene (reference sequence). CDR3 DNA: TGTGCCAGTAGTCGGGAAACGAACACCGGGGAGCTGTTTTTT. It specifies CASSRETNTGELFF.

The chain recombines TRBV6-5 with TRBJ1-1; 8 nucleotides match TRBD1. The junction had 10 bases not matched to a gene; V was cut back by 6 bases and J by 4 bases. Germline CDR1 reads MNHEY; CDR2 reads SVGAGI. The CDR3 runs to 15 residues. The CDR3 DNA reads TGTGCCAGCAGCCCCAGGGGGCTGGGTAGCACTGAAGCTTTCTTT. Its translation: CASSPRGLGSTEAFF.

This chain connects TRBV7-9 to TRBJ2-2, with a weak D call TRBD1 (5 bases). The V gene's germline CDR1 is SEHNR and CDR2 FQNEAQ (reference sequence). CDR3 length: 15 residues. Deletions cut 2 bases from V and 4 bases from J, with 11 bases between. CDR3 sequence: CASSLRGVGTGELFF. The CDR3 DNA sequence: TGTGCCAGCAGCTTAAGGGGCGTCGGCACCGGGGAGCTGTTTTTT.

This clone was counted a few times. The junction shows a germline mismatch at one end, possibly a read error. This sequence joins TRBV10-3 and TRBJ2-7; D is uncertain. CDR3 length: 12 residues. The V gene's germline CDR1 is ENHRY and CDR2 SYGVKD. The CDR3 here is CAITGSSNEQYF. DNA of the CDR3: TGTGCCATCACAGGTTCCTCCAACGAGCAGTACTTC.

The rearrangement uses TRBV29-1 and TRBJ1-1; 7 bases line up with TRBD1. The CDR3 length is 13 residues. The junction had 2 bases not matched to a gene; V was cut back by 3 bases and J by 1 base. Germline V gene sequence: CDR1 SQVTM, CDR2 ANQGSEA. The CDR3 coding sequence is TGCAGCGTTGAGGGACAGCCGAACACTGAAGCTTTCTTT. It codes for CSVEGQPNTEAFF. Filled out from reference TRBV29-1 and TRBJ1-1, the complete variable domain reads SAVISQKPSRDICQRGTSLTIQCQVDSQVTMMFWYRQQPGQSLTLIATANQGSEATYESGFVIDKFPISRPNLTFSTLTVSNMSPEDSSIYLCSVEGQPNTEAFFGQGTRLTVV.

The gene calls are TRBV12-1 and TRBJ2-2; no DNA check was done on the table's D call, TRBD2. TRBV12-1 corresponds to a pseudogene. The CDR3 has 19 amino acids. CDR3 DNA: TGTGCCAGCAGCTTTGCCGTGACTACCCGTTTTGGTAGAACCGGGGAGCTGTTTTTT. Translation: CASSFAVTTRFGRTGELFF.

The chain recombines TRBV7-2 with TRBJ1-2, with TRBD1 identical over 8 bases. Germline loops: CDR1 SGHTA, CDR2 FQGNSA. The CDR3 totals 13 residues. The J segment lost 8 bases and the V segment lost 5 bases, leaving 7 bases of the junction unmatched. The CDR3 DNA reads TGTGCCAGCAGCCTCAGGGGGCCGCGGGGCTACACCTTC. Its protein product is CASSLRGPRGYTF.

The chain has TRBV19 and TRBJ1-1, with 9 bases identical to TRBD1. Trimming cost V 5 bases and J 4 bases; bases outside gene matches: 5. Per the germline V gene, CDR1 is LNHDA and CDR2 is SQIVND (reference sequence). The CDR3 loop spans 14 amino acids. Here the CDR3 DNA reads TGTGCCAGTAGTCCCGGGACAGGGATCACTGAAGCTTTCTTT. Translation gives CASSPGTGITEAFF.

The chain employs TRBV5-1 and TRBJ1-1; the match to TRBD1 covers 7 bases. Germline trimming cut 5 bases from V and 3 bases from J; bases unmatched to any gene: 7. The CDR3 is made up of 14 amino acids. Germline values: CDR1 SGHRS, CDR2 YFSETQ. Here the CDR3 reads CASRQGTDHTEAFF. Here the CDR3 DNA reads TGCGCCAGCAGACAGGGGACAGACCACACTGAAGCTTTCTTT.

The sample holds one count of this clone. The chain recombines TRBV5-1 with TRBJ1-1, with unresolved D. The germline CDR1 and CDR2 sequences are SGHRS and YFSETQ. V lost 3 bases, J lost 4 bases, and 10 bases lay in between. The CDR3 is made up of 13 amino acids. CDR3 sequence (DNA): TGCGCCAGCAGCTCCGACCGGGTCACTGAAGCTTTCTTT. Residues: CASSSDRVTEAFF.

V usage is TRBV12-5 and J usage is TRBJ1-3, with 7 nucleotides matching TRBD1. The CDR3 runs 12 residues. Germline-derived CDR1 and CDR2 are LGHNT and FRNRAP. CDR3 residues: CAWDSSGNTIYF. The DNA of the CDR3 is TGTGCCTGGGACAGCTCTGGAAACACCATATATTTT.